What follows is one T cell receptor beta chain and its context. Autologous stem cell transplantation was followed by relapse in every patient, and brentuximab vedotin exposure varied. This sample was included in a study of PD-1 blockade in classical Hodgkin lymphoma. Looking at the study overall: Patients were administered nivolumab (3 mg/kg intravenously) every 2 weeks.

Germline values: CDR1 MNHEY, CDR2 SMNVEV (reference sequence). CDR3 length: 12 residues. V was cut by 5 bases and J by 4 bases, with 7 bases left in between. Generated by immunoSEQ multiplex PCR, the TCRdb table keeps only in-frame clones and is missing some. Among more than 10,000 clones listed, 65% to 90% were seen once. The sample in question was peripheral blood mononuclear cells (PBMCs), obtained at baseline. The TCR was taken from a human donor with classical Hodgkin lymphoma. This chain connects TRBV27 to TRBJ2-3; D gene ambiguous. DNA for the CDR3: TGTGCCAGCAGTAGTACGGCAGATACGCAGTATTTT. Encoded protein: CASSSTADTQYF.